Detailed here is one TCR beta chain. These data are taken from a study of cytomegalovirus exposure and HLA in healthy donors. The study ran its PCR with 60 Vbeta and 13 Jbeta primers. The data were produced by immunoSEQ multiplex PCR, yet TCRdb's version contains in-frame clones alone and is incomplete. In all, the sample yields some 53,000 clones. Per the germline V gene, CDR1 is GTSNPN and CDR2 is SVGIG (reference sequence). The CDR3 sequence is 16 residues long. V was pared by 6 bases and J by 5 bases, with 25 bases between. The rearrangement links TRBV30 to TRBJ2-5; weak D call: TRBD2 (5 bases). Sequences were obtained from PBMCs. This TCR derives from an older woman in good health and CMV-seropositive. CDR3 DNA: TGTGCCTGTGACAAATGGAGGATAATCGTCGACGAGACCCAGTACTTC. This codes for CACDKWRIIVDETQYF.